A selection of T cell receptor beta chains follows, all from one sample in a study of control samples from healthy donors and cancer patients. Clones were sequenced by immunoSEQ multiplex PCR, and TCRdb holds only the in-frame ones, with some missing. The repertoire has about 170,000 clones, just over 85% of them found once; the top ten carry around 5%. The specimen sequenced was blood. The receptors come from a woman between 25 and 40 years old in good health. CDR3s include the opening cysteine and the closing phenylalanine or tryptophan. D genes are given only for firm matches. Clone size is given for some rows only: seen once, a few or many times, or a class if the clone is expanded.

TGTGCCAGCAGTGAAGCTGGGGGACTGAACACTGAAGCTTTCTTT	CASSEAGGLNTEAFF	-	TRBV2	TRBJ1-1	-
TGTGCCAGCAGCCTGTCCCCCTGGTACGAGCAGTACTTC	CASSLSPWYEQYF	-	TRBV27	TRBJ2-7	-
TGTGCCAGCAGCTCTTCCGGGGGCAGCAATTCACCCCTCCACTTT	CASSSSGGSNSPLHF	-	TRBV5-5	TRBJ1-6	-
TGTGCCAGCAGCTCGAGGAGGAATGAGCAGTTCTTC	CASSSRRNEQFF	-	TRBV11-1	TRBJ2-1	-
TGTGCCAGCAGCGTAGAGGCGGGACAGGCTCAAGAGACCCAGTACTTC	CASSVEAGQAQETQYF	TRBD1	TRBV9	TRBJ2-5	-
TGTGCCTGGAATCGACAGGGGGTCCGCAATCAGCCCCAGCATTTT	CAWNRQGVRNQPQHF	TRBD1	TRBV30	TRBJ1-5	-
TGCAGTGCGAGTATAGGGACCGGGGAGCTGTTTTTT	CSASIGTGELFF	-	TRBV20-1	TRBJ2-2	-
TGTGCCAGCAGTGGGGGGACAGGGGGCTTTGCCCACAATGAGCAGTTCTTC	CASSGGTGGFAHNEQFF	TRBD1	TRBV7-9	TRBJ2-1	-
TGTGCCAGCAGCCAAGCAGGGGATGGGGCCAACGTCCTGACTTTC	CASSQAGDGANVLTF	-	TRBV3-1/TRBV3-2	TRBJ2-6	once
TGTGCCAGCAGCTTAGATAAGGGGTCACCCCTCCACTTT	CASSLDKGSPLHF	-	TRBV7-6	TRBJ1-6	few
TGTGCCAGCAGTTACTCCGGGACAGGCGCCCCTAATCAGCCCCAGCATTTT	CASSYSGTGAPNQPQHF	TRBD1	TRBV27	TRBJ1-5	once
TGTGCCAGTAGTGACGGGACAGAATCGTACCTGAACACTGAAGCTTTCTTT	CASSDGTESYLNTEAFF	TRBD1	TRBV19	TRBJ1-1	once
TGCGCCAGCAGCCCCGGACTAGCGGGCCAAGAGACCCAGTACTTC	CASSPGLAGQETQYF	TRBD2	TRBV5-1	TRBJ2-5	once
TGCGCCAGCAGAGAGGACGTTATGAACACTGAAGCTTTCTTT	CASREDVMNTEAFF	-	TRBV5-1	TRBJ1-1	-
TGTGCCAGCAGCTTAGATGGGACAGGTACGCAGTATTTT	CASSLDGTGTQYF	TRBD1	TRBV11-3	TRBJ2-3	-
TGTGCCAGCACGCAACAGGGTGATCAGCCCCAGCATTTT	CASTQQGDQPQHF	-	TRBV12-3/TRBV12-4	TRBJ1-5	-
TGTGCCAGCAGCCAAAACGCCTACAATGAGCAGTTCTTC	CASSQNAYNEQFF	-	TRBV3-1/TRBV3-2	TRBJ2-1	-
TGTGCCATCAGTCGCGGGACAGACACCGGGGAGCTGTTTTTT	CAISRGTDTGELFF	-	TRBV10-3	TRBJ2-2	once
TGCAGCGTTGACGACCCCGGGACAGGGGAGACCCAGTACTTC	CSVDDPGTGETQYF	TRBD1	TRBV29-1	TRBJ2-5	-
TGTGCCAGTAGCCCGGGACTAGCTGTCCATGAGCAGTTCTTC	CASSPGLAVHEQFF	TRBD2	TRBV19	TRBJ2-1	-
TGTGCCAGCAGCTTAGCGAGTAGGGGAGGAGAGACCCAGTACTTC	CASSLASRGGETQYF	-	TRBV7-9	TRBJ2-5	-
TGTGCCAGCAGCTTCCGGGGTGACATTCAGTACTTC	CASSFRGDIQYF	-	TRBV13	TRBJ2-4	-
TGTGCCAGCAGCTTACCCGGCGGGAGCTCTGGAAACACCATATATTTT	CASSLPGGSSGNTIYF	-	TRBV7-9	TRBJ1-3	-
TGTGCCAGCAGCCCCGGGGGGCCCTCATACACAGATACGCAGTATTTT	CASSPGGPSYTDTQYF	-	TRBV7-6	TRBJ2-3	-
TGTGCCAGCAGCGAAACGGGAGGCTCCTCCTACAATGAGCAGTTCTTC	CASSETGGSSYNEQFF	TRBD2	TRBV9	TRBJ2-1	-
TGTGCCAGCTCACTAGGACAGGGGTTGAACACTGAAGCTTTCTTT	CASSLGQGLNTEAFF	TRBD1	TRBV18	TRBJ1-1	-
TGTGCCAGCAGCCCCTCACGTGACACCGCCTACGAGCAGTACTTC	CASSPSRDTAYEQYF	-	TRBV28	TRBJ2-7	-
TGTGCCAGCAGTTTCAGTTCCTCCTACGAGCAGTACTTC	CASSFSSSYEQYF	-	TRBV28	TRBJ2-7	-
TGCGCCAGCAGCTTGGGGGCTAGCGGATTCCAAGAGACCCAGTACTTC	CASSLGASGFQETQYF	TRBD2	TRBV5-1	TRBJ2-5	few
TGTGCCAGTAGTCAGGACGACTCCTACGAGCAGTACTTC	CASSQDDSYEQYF	-	TRBV19	TRBJ2-7	-
TGCGCCAGCAGCGGACAGGGGGCGGGCGGGTCCGGGGAGCTGTTTTTT	CASSGQGAGGSGELFF	TRBD1	TRBV10-1	TRBJ2-2	few
TGTGCCAGCAGCCAAGATAAGGAAACTAGCTTGGAAGAGCAGTTCTTC	CASSQDKETSLEEQFF	-	TRBV3-1/TRBV3-2	TRBJ2-1	-
TGCGCCAGCAGCAGGTTAACAGAACTCACAGATACGCAGTATTTT	CASSRLTELTDTQYF	-	TRBV5-1	TRBJ2-3	-
TGTGCCAGTAGTCCCCGTCAAAAAGGGGAAAAACTGTTTTTT	CASSPRQKGEKLFF	-	TRBV19	TRBJ1-4	-
TGTGCCAGTAGCGGGACTTTCCAAGAGACCCAGTACTTC	CASSGTFQETQYF	-	TRBV19	TRBJ2-5	-
TGTGCCAGCTCACACGATCTATCAGTCAGGGAGTTT	CASSHDLSVREF	-	TRBV18	TRBJ1-1	-
TGTGCCAGTAGTATGCTCCCGACGGGGGGAGGGCCCCGTAATGAGCAGTTCTTC	CASSMLPTGGGPRNEQFF	TRBD2	TRBV19	TRBJ2-1	-
TGTGCCAGCAGCTCCACTAGCGGGAGGTTGCGGGAGTCCAGGAATGAGCAGTTCTTC	CASSSTSGRLRESRNEQFF	TRBD2	TRBV7-9	TRBJ2-1	-
TGTGCCAGCAGCCAAGTCATCTCGGGTGCTGGAAACACCATATATTTT	CASSQVISGAGNTIYF	-	TRBV4-2	TRBJ1-3	-
TGTGCCAGCAGTTTGCCTAGCGGGGGGAAAGAGACCCAGTACTTC	CASSLPSGGKETQYF	TRBD2	TRBV28	TRBJ2-5	-
TGTGCCAGTAGTATAGACGGTGCCACCGGGGAGCTGTTTTTT	CASSIDGATGELFF	-	TRBV19	TRBJ2-2	-
TGCGCCAGCAGCTTGGACGGCCCCCGCGTTGGCATTCAGTACTTC	CASSLDGPRVGIQYF	-	TRBV5-1	TRBJ2-4	-
TGTGCCAGCAGAGCAAGGAACAATGAGCAGTTCTTC	CASRARNNEQFF	-	TRBV6-4	TRBJ2-1	-
TGTGCCAGTAGTATAGCCCCGGGACGGAGCCGCTCCTACGAGCAGTACTTC	CASSIAPGRSRSYEQYF	-	TRBV19	TRBJ2-7	once
TGCGCCAGCAGCCAAGTACCGACAACAACTAATGAAAAACTGTTTTTT	CASSQVPTTTNEKLFF	-	TRBV4-1	TRBJ1-4	once
TGTGCCAGCAGTGAAACTAGAACGCGTAATGAGCAGTTCTTC	CASSETRTRNEQFF	-	TRBV6-1	TRBJ2-1	-
TGTGCCATCAGTGAGTTGGACGGGAACACTGAAGCTTTCTTT	CAISELDGNTEAFF	-	TRBV10-3	TRBJ1-1	-
TGTGCCAGCAGCTTAGTTGGGGGCAATGAGCAGTTCTTC	CASSLVGGNEQFF	-	TRBV7-9	TRBJ2-1	-
TGTGCCACCAGCAACGCAGGGAAGAACACTGAAGCTTTCTTT	CATSNAGKNTEAFF	-	TRBV15	TRBJ1-1	-